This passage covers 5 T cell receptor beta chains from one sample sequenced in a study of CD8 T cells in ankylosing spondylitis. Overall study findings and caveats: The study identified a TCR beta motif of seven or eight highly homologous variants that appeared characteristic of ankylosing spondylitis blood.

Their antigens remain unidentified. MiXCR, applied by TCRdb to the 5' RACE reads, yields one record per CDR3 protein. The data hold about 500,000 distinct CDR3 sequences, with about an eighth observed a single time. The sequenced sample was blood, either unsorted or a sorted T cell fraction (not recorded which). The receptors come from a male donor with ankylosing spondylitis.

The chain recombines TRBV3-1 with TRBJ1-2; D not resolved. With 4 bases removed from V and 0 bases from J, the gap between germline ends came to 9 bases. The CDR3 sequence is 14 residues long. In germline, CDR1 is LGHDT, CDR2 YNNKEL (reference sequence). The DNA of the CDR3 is TGTGCCAGCAGCCCACGGCCATCTAACTATGGCTACACCTTC. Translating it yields CASSPRPSNYGYTF.

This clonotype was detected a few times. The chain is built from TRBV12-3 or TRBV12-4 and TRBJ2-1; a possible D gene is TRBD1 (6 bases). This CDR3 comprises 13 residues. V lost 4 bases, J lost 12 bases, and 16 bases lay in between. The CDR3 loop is CASSSDRLYGQFF. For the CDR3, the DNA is TGTGCCAGCAGTTCAGACAGGCTATATGGGCAGTTCTTC.

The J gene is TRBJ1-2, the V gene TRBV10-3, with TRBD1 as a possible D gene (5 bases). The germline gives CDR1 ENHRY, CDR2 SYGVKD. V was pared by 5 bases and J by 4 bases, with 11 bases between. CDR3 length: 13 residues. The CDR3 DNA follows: TGTGCCATCAGTCAACGACAGATCTATGGCTACACCTTC. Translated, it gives CAISQRQIYGYTF.

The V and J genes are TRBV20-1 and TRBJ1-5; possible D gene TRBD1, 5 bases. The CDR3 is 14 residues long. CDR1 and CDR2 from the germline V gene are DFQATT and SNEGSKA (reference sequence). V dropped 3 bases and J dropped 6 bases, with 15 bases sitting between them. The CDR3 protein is CSASSGGVVQPQHF. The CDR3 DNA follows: TGCAGTGCTAGTTCGGGAGGGGTGGTTCAGCCCCAGCATTTT.

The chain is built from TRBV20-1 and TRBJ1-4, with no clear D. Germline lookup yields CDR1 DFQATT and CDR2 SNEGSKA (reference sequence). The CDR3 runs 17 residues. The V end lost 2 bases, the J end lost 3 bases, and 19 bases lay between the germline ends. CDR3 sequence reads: CSARIPGLDPSNEKLFF. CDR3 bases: TGCAGTGCTAGAATTCCGGGCCTCGACCCCTCTAATGAAAAACTGTTTTTT.